The clone carrying this T cell receptor beta chain was counted ten times or more. Its target is unknown. Each TCR transcript was tagged with a 10-nucleotide random UMI during 5'RACE. TCRdb fed the 5' RACE reads into MiXCR, producing one record per CDR3 protein. This table has about 31,000 distinct CDR3 sequences, about 3.8% appearing once. Sorted libraries were made with some 950,000 CD4+ or CD8+ T cells. The data originate from a study of neurological immune-mediated disorders. Study observations and caveats: Expanded clones shared no CDR3 amino acid sequences across subjects, suggesting private repertoires in all groups.

Germline V CDR1 and CDR2: DFQATT, SNEGSKA (reference sequence). J gave up 6 bases and V 4 bases, and 12 bases lay outside the gene matches. The CDR3 contains 15 residues. This receptor was obtained from a woman between 40 and 50 years old in good health. Material: CD4+ T cells from blood. This chain joins TRBV20-1 and TRBJ2-4, with 7 bases identical to TRBD2. CDR3 sequence (DNA): TGCAGTGCTAAACCCCAACGGGGGGACCCAAACATTCAGTACTTC. The encoded protein is CSAKPQRGDPNIQYF.